A single sample is the source of the 32 T cell receptor beta chains below, sequenced in a study of T cell repertoires in cytomegalovirus infection. TCRdb re-called the reads through MiXCR, storing one row per CDR3 protein. In the table there are about 300,000 distinct CDR3 sequences, around 10% of which are singletons. Sequences were obtained from PBMCs. The receptor set was obtained from a human donor in good health (CMV status not recorded). Some clones in this sample may be carry-over from other donors' samples.

This clonotype was counted many times. The rearrangement uses TRBV7-2 and TRBJ1-5; D unresolved. The V end was cut by 5 bases, the J end by 2 bases, with 7 bases between. Germline V gives CDR1 SGHTA, CDR2 FQGNSA. There are 13 residues in the CDR3. In DNA, the CDR3 is TGTGCCAGCAGCCCTCAACGCAATCAGCCCCAGCATTTT. Protein sequence: CASSPQRNQPQHF. Full variable domain (rest looked up from reference TRBV7-2 and TRBJ1-5): GAGVSQSPSNKVTEKGKDVELRCDPISGHTALYWYRQSLGQGLEFLIYFQGNSAPDKSGLPSDRFSAERTGGSVSTLTIQRTQQEDSAVYLCASSPQRNQPQHFGDGTRLSIL.

This clonotype occurred many times. The genes are TRBV6-2 or TRBV6-3 and TRBJ2-3, with D unresolved. The V and J ends lost 7 bases and 0 bases respectively, with 5 bases between them. CDR1 MNHEY and CDR2 SVGEGT come from the germline V gene. The CDR3 loop spans 12 amino acids. The DNA for the CDR3 is TGTGCCAGCACGGATAGCACAGATACGCAGTATTTT. Protein: CASTDSTDTQYF.

CDR3 nucleotides: TGTGCCAGCAGCCGACAGCGAGCCACAGATACGCAGTATTTT. Encoded protein: CASSRQRATDTQYF. V usage is TRBV27 and J usage is TRBJ2-3; D might be TRBD1 (5 bases). From germline, CDR1 is MNHEY and CDR2 SMNVEV (reference sequence). V was cut by 6 bases and J by 2 bases, with 12 bases left in between. The CDR3 runs to 14 residues.

The sample holds many counts of this clonotype. This chain uses TRBV7-2 with TRBJ1-2, with 7 positions matching TRBD1. Germline CDR1 SGHTA, CDR2 FQGNSA. V was pared by 5 bases and J by 2 bases, with 5 bases of the junction left unmatched. This CDR3 is 14 amino acids long. CDR3 loop: CASSQGEGNYGYTF. The CDR3 bases are TGTGCCAGCAGCCAGGGGGAGGGCAACTATGGCTACACCTTC.

This clonotype came up many times. This chain links TRBV28 with TRBJ2-7; TRBD1 aligns across 9 bases. The CDR3 runs to 13 residues. J was trimmed by 1 base and V by 8 bases; bases with no gene match: 3. Germline V gives CDR1 MDHEN, CDR2 SYDVKM. The CDR3 DNA is TGTGCCAGCGGCGGGACAGGGTCCTACGAGCAGTACGTC. This gives the protein CASGGTGSYEQYV.

This clonotype was seen ten or more times. V is TRBV6-2 or TRBV6-3 and J is TRBJ1-3; D might be TRBD1 (5 bases). V lost 7 bases and J 1 base, leaving 11 bases between the germline ends. This CDR3 spans 14 amino acids. Looked up from germline, CDR1 is MNHEY and CDR2 is SVGEGT. The CDR3 region has the DNA TGTGCCAGCAACTACAGGAGTTCTGGAAACACCATATATTTT. Protein product: CASNYRSSGNTIYF.

In this sample, this clonotype turned up many times. The chain uses TRBV3-1 and TRBJ2-7; no firm D call. The CDR3 spans 12 residues. Germline V gives CDR1 LGHDT, CDR2 YNNKEL (reference sequence). Trimming removed 3 bases at V and 1 base at J, with 4 bases between. The CDR3 coding sequence is TGTGCCAGCAGCCACTCGTCCTACGAGCAGTACTTC. This translates into CASSHSSYEQYF.

This clonotype was found many times. The V gene is TRBV28, the J gene TRBJ2-7; no reliable D call. This CDR3 spans 12 amino acids. The germline gives CDR1 MDHEN, CDR2 SYDVKM. The V gene lost 6 bases and the J gene lost 4 bases, with 10 bases spanning the gap. CDR3 coding DNA: TGTGCCAGCAGCCTCAGTAGGTACGAGCAGTACTTC. Protein: CASSLSRYEQYF.

This clonotype appeared many times. The V and J genes are TRBV5-5 and TRBJ2-1, with unresolved D. Germline loops: CDR1 SGHKS, CDR2 YYEKEE (reference sequence). V lost 2 bases to trimming and J lost 0 bases, with 12 bases between them. The CDR3 is made up of 16 amino acids. The CDR3 DNA is TGTGCCAGCAGCTTATTGGTCGGCATCTCCTACAATGAGCAGTTCTTC. It codes for CASSLLVGISYNEQFF.

The sample holds many counts of this clonotype. The CDR3 protein is CASSEQGANVLTF. In DNA form, the CDR3 reads TGCGCCAGCAGTGAACAGGGGGCCAACGTCCTGACTTTC. The chain uses TRBV10-1 and TRBJ2-6; D is unclear. The V and J ends lost 3 bases and 4 bases respectively, with 4 bases between them. Per germline, CDR1 WNHNN and CDR2 SYGVQD (reference sequence). The CDR3 totals 13 residues.

This clonotype was picked up many times. This chain connects TRBV12-3 or TRBV12-4 to TRBJ1-6; the D is unclear. The CDR3 has 15 residues. Trimming removed 4 bases from V and 9 bases from J, with 16 bases in between. In DNA form, the CDR3 reads TGTGCCAGCAGTTCTGGACGGGGTATTATTTCACCCCTCCACTTT. Translation gives CASSSGRGIISPLHF.

This clonotype was seen many times. The rearrangement links TRBV28 to TRBJ2-1; tentatively, D is TRBD1 (6 bases). The CDR3 consists of 14 residues. Germline V gene sequence: CDR1 MDHEN, CDR2 SYDVKM. Trimming stripped 3 bases from V and 4 bases from J, with 10 bases between. CDR3 in DNA: TGTGCCAGCAGTTTTGGACAGACTTACAATGAGCAGTTCTTC. Its translation: CASSFGQTYNEQFF.

This clonotype was seen ten or more times. The rearrangement uses TRBV10-3 and TRBJ2-7; D is ambiguous. Germline V gives CDR1 ENHRY, CDR2 SYGVKD. This CDR3 contains 13 residues. V shed 3 bases and J shed 9 bases, with 15 bases lying between them. The CDR3 DNA reads TGTGCCATCAGTGATCTGCTCCCTCACGGGCAGTACTTC. It translates to CAISDLLPHGQYF.

Ten or more counts support this clonotype. This chain joins TRBV7-2 and TRBJ2-3; 7 bases line up with TRBD2. After removal of 1 base from V and 3 bases from J, the junction contained 13 bases not matched to a gene. CDR1 and CDR2 from the germline V gene are SGHTA and FQGNSA. The CDR3 runs 18 residues. The CDR3 reads CASSLVPERGELTDTQYF. CDR3 bases: TGTGCCAGCAGCTTAGTACCGGAACGGGGGGAGTTAACAGATACGCAGTATTTT.

The sample holds many counts of this clonotype. The CDR3 DNA reads TGTGCCAGCAGTTTTCAACGGACAGGCATGAACACTGAAGCTTTCTTT. The encoded protein is CASSFQRTGMNTEAFF. The chain carries TRBV28 and TRBJ1-1; the match to TRBD1 covers 7 bases. The trim removed 3 bases at V and 0 bases at J, leaving 7 bases unmatched. Germline lookup yields CDR1 MDHEN and CDR2 SYDVKM. This CDR3 region has 16 residues.

This clonotype was seen ten or more times. This chain connects TRBV7-3 to TRBJ1-1; TRBD1 matches 11 bases. V lost 4 bases and J lost 1; bases outside the gene matches: 8. The CDR3 covers 17 residues. Per germline, CDR1 SGHTA and CDR2 FQGTGA. CDR3 sequence reads: CASSSGGGQGANTEAFF. Here the CDR3 DNA reads TGTGCCAGCAGCTCCGGAGGAGGACAGGGGGCGAACACTGAAGCTTTCTTT.

Ten or more counts support this clonotype. V is TRBV7-2 and J is TRBJ2-1; 8 bases match TRBD1. Germline V gives CDR1 SGHTA, CDR2 FQGNSA. The CDR3 loop spans 14 amino acids. Trimming removed 1 base from V and 13 bases from J; junction bases left unmatched: 9. The CDR3 DNA reads as TGTGCCAGCAGCTTAGGCCAAGGACAGGGCAAACAGTTCTTC. Protein sequence: CASSLGQGQGKQFF.

This clonotype was picked up a small number of times. V usage is TRBV7-2 and J usage is TRBJ2-1, with D perhaps matching TRBD1 or TRBD2 (6 bases each). The germline V gene encodes CDR1 SGHTA and CDR2 FQGNSA. Between the trimmed V and J ends, which lost 5 bases and 8 bases, there was a span of 19 bases. The CDR3 covers 15 residues. CDR3: CASSRGQAGNDEQFF. CDR3 nucleotide sequence: TGTGCCAGCAGCCGGGGGCAGGCGGGAAACGATGAGCAGTTCTTC. The whole variable domain, remainder taken from reference TRBV7-2 and TRBJ2-1, is GAGVSQSPSNKVTEKGKDVELRCDPISGHTALYWYRQSLGQGLEFLIYFQGNSAPDKSGLPSDRFSAERTGGSVSTLTIQRTQQEDSAVYLCASSRGQAGNDEQFFGPGTRLTVL.

This clonotype was recorded many times. The gene calls are TRBV12-3 or TRBV12-4 and TRBJ2-1, with a possible D match to TRBD2 (5 bases). The CDR3 consists of 15 residues. Deletions cut 5 bases from V and 2 bases from J, with 13 bases between. CDR3 residues: CASSHGGSPYNEQFF. In DNA, the CDR3 is TGTGCCAGCAGTCATGGTGGGAGCCCCTACAATGAGCAGTTCTTC.

The rearrangement joins TRBV28 to TRBJ1-6; TRBD1 matches 9 bases. The CDR3 is 15 residues long. J lost 9 bases, V lost 5 bases, and 8 bases had no gene match. CDR1 and CDR2 (germline): MDHEN, SYDVKM. The CDR3 bases are TGTGCCAGCAGTACCTCCGGGACAGGGCTTTCACCCCTCCACTTT. As protein: CASSTSGTGLSPLHF.

A note on this clonotype: This could be a read error, since a much larger clone is one nucleotide away. No conserved phenylalanine or tryptophan ends this CDR3, so it is likely a read error. The CDR3 is CATEKGRGEAFS. For the CDR3, the DNA is TGTGCCACCGAGAAGGGGCGCGGGGAAGCTTTCTCT. The genes are TRBV10-3 and TRBJ1-1, with D tentatively TRBD1 (5 bases). Trimming pared 10 bases from V and 8 bases from J, leaving 17 bases between. The CDR3 contains 12 residues. Germline lookup yields CDR1 ENHRY and CDR2 SYGVKD.

This clonotype occurred many times. This chain links TRBV7-9 with TRBJ2-7; tentatively, D is TRBD1 or TRBD2 (6 bases each). The CDR3 is 13 amino acids. CDR1 and CDR2 (germline): SEHNR, FQNEAQ (reference sequence). Trimming shortened V by 1 base and J by 7 bases, and 11 bases separated the two germline ends. Written as DNA, the CDR3 is TGTGCCAGCAGCTTAGAGAGGGGGGAAGAGCAGTACGTC. This translates into CASSLERGEEQYV.

There are many counts of this clonotype. The rearrangement joins TRBV12-3 or TRBV12-4 to TRBJ1-1; 7 bases match TRBD1. Germline trimming cut 10 bases from V and 9 bases from J; bases unmatched to any gene: 14. This CDR3 region has 13 residues. The CDR3 here is CATASGGPSKAFF. CDR3 sequence (DNA): TGTGCCACCGCCTCAGGGGGTCCTTCCAAAGCTTTCTTT.

This chain connects TRBV29-1 to TRBJ1-1; 8 bases fit TRBD1. Germline values: CDR1 SQVTM, CDR2 ANQGSEA. With V trimmed by 3 bases and J by 12 bases, 6 bases remained unmatched. The CDR3 contains 11 residues. CDR3: CSVEKDRVTFF. Here the CDR3 DNA reads TGCAGCGTTGAGAAGGACAGGGTGACTTTCTTT.

This clonotype was counted at least ten times. The chain has TRBV6-1 and TRBJ2-7, with D tentatively TRBD1 or TRBD2 (6 bases each). Germline V lookup: CDR1 MNHNS, CDR2 SASEGT. This CDR3 has 14 residues. Trimming took 6 bases from V and 5 from J, leaving 17 bases between them. CDR3 DNA sequence: TGTGCCAGCAGGCCGGGGGCTTTAAGCCACGAGCAGTACTTC. It codes for CASRPGALSHEQYF.

This clonotype came up a few times. The chain combines TRBV6-5 with TRBJ1-2; 8 bases agree with TRBD1. V dropped 7 bases and J dropped 2; count of bases not matched to a gene: 3. Germline loops: CDR1 MNHEY, CDR2 SVGAGI. This CDR3 has 13 amino acids. The CDR3 sequence: CASTGQENYGYTF. The CDR3 DNA reads TGTGCCAGCACGGGACAGGAGAACTATGGCTACACCTTC.

This clonotype was counted ten times or more. This rearrangement joins TRBV4-3 to TRBJ1-4, with D unresolved. Trimming pared 1 base from V and 0 bases from J, leaving 3 bases between. CDR1 is LGHNA and CDR2 is YSLEER in the germline V gene. CDR3 length equals 14 residues. The CDR3 coding sequence is TGCGCCAGCAGCCAAGTGCCAACTAATGAAAAACTGTTTTTT. It yields the protein CASSQVPTNEKLFF.

This clonotype was observed at least ten times. The chain has TRBV6-2 or TRBV6-3 and TRBJ2-5; D remains unclear. The ends were cut back, 5 bases at V and 5 bases at J, with 9 bases in the middle. The CDR3 has 12 residues. Germline CDR1 is MNHEY and CDR2 is SVGEGT. CDR3 bases: TGTGCCAGCAGTGCCCTCCGGGAGACCCAGTACTTC. Translating gives CASSALRETQYF.

This clonotype was observed at least ten times. J is TRBJ2-5 and V is TRBV5-1; 9 nucleotides match TRBD1. Germline V gives CDR1 SGHRS, CDR2 YFSETQ. This CDR3 contains 15 residues. The V gene end was trimmed by 1 base and the J gene end by 2 bases; junction bases not matched to a gene: 3. The CDR3 DNA sequence: TGCGCCAGCAGCTTGACTGGACAGGGGCAAGAGACCCAGTACTTC. Residues: CASSLTGQGQETQYF. Complete variable domain (other parts from reference TRBV5-1 and TRBJ2-5): KAGVTQTPRYLIKTRGQQVTLSCSPISGHRSVSWYQQTPGQGLQFLFEYFSETQRNKGNFPGRFSGRQFSNSRSEMNVSTLELGDSALYLCASSLTGQGQETQYFGPGTRLLVL.

This clonotype was picked up many times. The V call is TRBV24-1, the J call TRBJ2-1; 11 bases line up with TRBD2. Trimming took 3 bases from V and 4 from J; bases not matched to a gene: 22. The germline V gene encodes CDR1 KGHDR and CDR2 SFDVKD. The CDR3 contains 22 residues. CDR3 protein: CATSDPRPSRRTSGGQYNEQFF. As DNA, the CDR3 is TGTGCCACCAGTGATCCCCGTCCGTCACGTCGTACTAGCGGGGGCCAATACAATGAGCAGTTCTTC.

At least ten counts were recorded for this clonotype. The chain couples TRBV2 to TRBJ2-1; no firm D call. From germline, CDR1 is SNHLY and CDR2 FYNNEI. Trimming removed 1 base at V and 6 bases at J, with 7 bases between. The CDR3 length is 13 residues. The CDR3 loop is CASSEVLFNEQFF. The DNA of the CDR3 is TGTGCCAGCAGTGAAGTTCTGTTCAATGAGCAGTTCTTC.

In this sample, this clonotype turned up a few times. J is TRBJ2-2 and V is TRBV7-9; D uncertain. Trimming left V 3 bases short and J 5 bases short, with 10 bases between. The V gene's germline CDR1 is SEHNR and CDR2 FQNEAQ (reference sequence). This CDR3 has 14 residues. The CDR3, as DNA: TGTGCCAGCAGCTTTGAGCACGGTACCGGGGAGCTGTTTTTT. Amino acid sequence: CASSFEHGTGELFF.